This T cell receptor beta chain was recorded in a study of T-cell reconstitution after alpha-beta-depleted transplantation in children. TCRbeta library construction was performed incorporating unique molecular identifiers. TCRdb re-called the PCR reads with MiXCR, one entry per CDR3 protein. The sample holds hundreds of thousands of distinct CDR3 sequences, 16% seen once. This clonotype appeared many times. The V gene end was trimmed by 1 base and the J gene end by 8 bases; junction bases not matched to a gene: 8. Germline V CDR1 and CDR2: SGHTA, FQGNSA. The CDR3 consists of 15 residues. The source is a human donor who donated a stem cell graft to a child with acute myeloid leukemia. V gene TRBV7-2 combines with J gene TRBJ2-1; 7 nucleotides line up with TRBD1. Sequences were derived from PBMCs from the stem cell graft donor, sampled from the stem cell graft. The chain's CDR3 is CASSLGWQGVDEQFF. In DNA form, the CDR3 reads TGTGCCAGCAGCTTAGGGTGGCAGGGGGTGGATGAGCAGTTCTTC.